One and the same sample provided the 30 T cell receptor beta chains below, sequenced in a study of Ad26.COV2.S vaccination and SARS-CoV-2 variants. Some clones are missing from TCRdb's copy, which holds only in-frame ones; the method was immunoSEQ multiplex PCR. The table has roughly 100,000 clones, around 80% seen once. The input for sequencing was peripheral blood, taken after recovery from COVID-19. Every receptor here comes from a human donor who had recovered from COVID-19.

The rearrangement links TRBV7-9 to TRBJ1-6, with TRBD1 as a possible D gene (5 bases). Germline CDR1 and CDR2: SEHNR and FQNEAQ (reference sequence). V lost 4 bases and J lost 6, with 10 bases in between. The CDR3 loop spans 14 amino acids. The CDR3 sequence: CASSSDSTNSPLHF. The CDR3 coding sequence is TGTGCCAGCAGCTCAGACAGTACTAATTCACCCCTCCACTTT.

This CDR3 reads CASSPSGGINEKLFF. CDR3 sequence (DNA): TGTGCCAGTAGTCCCTCGGGGGGGATTAATGAAAAACTGTTTTTT. The gene calls are TRBV19 and TRBJ1-4, with D possibly TRBD1 on 5 matching bases. Trimming left V 5 bases short and J 4 bases short, with 14 bases between. CDR1 is LNHDA and CDR2 is SQIVND in the germline V gene (reference sequence). The CDR3 totals 15 residues.

This clone has only a few counts. The V call is TRBV7-2, the J call TRBJ2-3; tentative D call: TRBD2 (5 bases). The CDR3 is 15 residues long. The germline V gene has CDR1 SGHTA and CDR2 FQGNSA. With 2 bases removed from V and 2 bases from J, the gap between germline ends came to 11 bases. Written as DNA, the CDR3 is TGTGCCAGCAGCTTAAATCAGGAGGTCACAGATACGCAGTATTTT. Translating it yields CASSLNQEVTDTQYF.

The chain couples TRBV21-1 to TRBJ1-4; the table's D call, TRBD1, has no DNA check behind it. TRBV21-1 is a pseudogene segment. The CDR3 is made up of 15 amino acids. The CDR3 spells CASSRGQGGNEKLFF. CDR3 DNA sequence: TGTGCCAGCAGCAGGGGACAGGGTGGTAATGAAAAACTGTTTTTT.

This chain joins TRBV6-1 and TRBJ2-7; tentative D call: TRBD2 (6 bases). V was trimmed by 4 bases and J by 0 bases, leaving 25 bases between them. The germline CDR1 and CDR2 sequences are MNHNS and SASEGT. The CDR3 contains 19 residues. The CDR3 loop is CASSGGNRLDAESSYEQYF. CDR3 in DNA: TGTGCCAGCAGTGGTGGAAACCGACTAGATGCGGAGAGCTCCTACGAGCAGTACTTC.

V usage is TRBV12-3 or TRBV12-4 and J usage is TRBJ2-4; the D is unclear. The CDR3 consists of 12 residues. V dropped 4 bases and J dropped 6 bases, with 7 bases sitting between them. The CDR3 loop reads CASSWTGNIQYF. The CDR3 DNA reads as TGTGCCAGCAGTTGGACGGGAAACATTCAGTACTTC.

V gene TRBV28 combines with J gene TRBJ1-2, with D perhaps matching TRBD1 (6 bases). This CDR3 is built from 16 residues. Germline CDR1 and CDR2: MDHEN and SYDVKM. V was shortened by 10 bases and J by 3 bases, with 24 bases between the two germline ends. CDR3 residues: CATEEGVGVGYYGYTF. CDR3 bases: TGTGCCACCGAAGAGGGGGTAGGGGTCGGGTACTATGGCTACACCTTC.

V usage is TRBV3-1 (or the pseudogene TRBV3-2) and J usage is TRBJ1-2, with D possibly TRBD1 on 6 matching bases. CDR3 length: 17 residues. CDR1 LGHDT and CDR2 YNNKEL come from the germline V gene (reference sequence). Trimming shortened V by 4 bases and J by 5 bases, and 23 bases separated the two germline ends. CDR3 region: CASSPPRGTNIGYGYTF. CDR3 bases: TGTGCCAGCAGCCCCCCGCGGGGGACAAACATTGGGTATGGCTACACCTTC.

This clone occurred many times. The chain links TRBV6-6 to TRBJ1-4, with D perhaps TRBD1 (6 bases). This CDR3 has 14 amino acids. V lost 8 bases and J 8 bases, leaving 18 bases between the germline ends. Germline V CDR1 and CDR2: MNHNY, SVGAGI (reference sequence). Written as DNA, the CDR3 is TGTGCCAGCTATGACCGGGGGGCGAGCGAAAAACTGTTTTTT. Translated: CASYDRGASEKLFF.

The chain carries TRBV5-1 and TRBJ2-7; D may be TRBD1 (5 bases). From germline, CDR1 is SGHRS and CDR2 YFSETQ. CDR3 length: 17 residues. V was clipped by 3 bases and J by 6 bases, with 25 bases between them. DNA for the CDR3: TGCGCCAGCAGCTCAGACGCCGGCCTGGACGTGGGGCGCGAGCAGTACTTC. Protein sequence: CASSSDAGLDVGREQYF.

The chain combines TRBV30 with TRBJ2-7; 8 nucleotides agree with TRBD1. Per the germline V gene, CDR1 is GTSNPN and CDR2 is SVGIG (reference sequence). The CDR3 is 13 amino acids. Trimming at V came to 5 bases and at J to 2 bases, leaving 5 bases not matched to a gene. The CDR3 here is CAWDRGRTYEQYF. The CDR3 DNA reads as TGTGCCTGGGACAGGGGAAGGACCTACGAGCAGTACTTC.

In its sample, this clone was seen a few times. This chain joins TRBV28 and TRBJ1-2; D uncertain. Trimming removed 6 bases from V and 4 bases from J, with 9 bases in between. Germline loops: CDR1 MDHEN, CDR2 SYDVKM. The CDR3 is 12 amino acids. CDR3 amino acids: CASSREFYGYTF. The DNA of the CDR3 is TGTGCCAGCAGCCGAGAATTCTATGGCTACACCTTC.

The CDR3 DNA reads as TGTGCCAGCAGTTTTATTACAGGCGGAAACTACGAGCAGTACTTC. Protein product: CASSFITGGNYEQYF. V gene TRBV27 combines with J gene TRBJ2-7; TRBD1 might be the D (5 bases). The CDR3 is made up of 15 amino acids. Trimming stripped 3 bases from V and 3 bases from J, with 15 bases between. Germline V gene data show CDR1 as MNHEY and CDR2 as SMNVEV (reference sequence).

The chain is built from TRBV27 and TRBJ1-1; D is uncertain. The CDR3 sequence is 17 residues long. V was shortened by 2 bases and J by 2 bases, with 18 bases between the two germline ends. CDR1 is MNHEY and CDR2 is SMNVEV in the germline V gene (reference sequence). This chain's CDR3 is CASSLPALRTFNTEAFF. Here the CDR3 DNA reads TGTGCCAGCAGTTTACCAGCCCTCCGTACCTTCAACACTGAAGCTTTCTTT.

V and J are TRBV3-1 (or the pseudogene TRBV3-2) and TRBJ1-2; D uncertain. Germline CDR1 LGHDT, CDR2 YNNKEL (reference sequence). Trimming took 4 bases from V and 4 from J, leaving 10 bases between them. CDR3 length: 13 residues. The CDR3, as DNA: TGTGCCAGCAGCCTCTTTGGGAGCTATGGCTACACCTTC. This codes for CASSLFGSYGYTF.

The V call is TRBV7-2, the J call TRBJ2-2; D is undetermined. CDR1 is SGHTA, CDR2 FQGNSA, per germline. V was trimmed by 5 bases and J by 7 bases, leaving 17 bases between them. This CDR3 spans 15 amino acids. CDR3 amino acids: CASSPRVWANGELFF. The DNA of the CDR3 is TGTGCCAGCAGCCCCCGGGTTTGGGCTAACGGGGAGCTGTTTTTT.

This clone was seen a few times. The chain employs TRBV9 and TRBJ2-2; 8 bases match TRBD2. This CDR3 region has 16 residues. CDR1 SGDLS and CDR2 YYNGEE come from the germline V gene. J lost 9 bases, V lost 4 bases, and 14 bases had no gene match. CDR3 sequence reads: CASSISLAGGTRELFF. CDR3 sequence (DNA): TGTGCCAGCAGCATCTCCCTGGCGGGGGGTACCCGGGAGCTGTTTTTT.

The chain links TRBV6-2 or TRBV6-3 to TRBJ2-1, with D possibly TRBD2 on 5 matching bases. The CDR3 runs to 13 residues. With 2 bases removed from V and 3 bases from J, the gap between germline ends came to 5 bases. Germline CDR1 is MNHEY and CDR2 is SVGEGT. The CDR3 is CASSYEGYNEQFF. The CDR3 DNA reads TGTGCCAGCAGTTACGAGGGCTACAATGAGCAGTTCTTC.

This clone came up once. The CDR3 sequence: CASSQGGPGTPDSPQHF. CDR3 nucleotide sequence: TGTGCCAGCAGCCAAGGGGGCCCCGGGACACCGGATTCGCCCCAGCATTTT. The chain uses TRBV3-1 (or the pseudogene TRBV3-2) and TRBJ1-5; D is possibly TRBD1 (6 bases). Trimming pared 1 base from V and 9 bases from J, leaving 22 bases between. The V gene's germline CDR1 is LGHDT and CDR2 YNNKEL (reference sequence). This CDR3 spans 17 amino acids.

The gene calls are TRBV6-1 and TRBJ1-1; D is unclear. Germline V lookup: CDR1 MNHNS, CDR2 SASEGT. V lost 2 bases and J 11 bases, leaving 15 bases between the germline ends. The CDR3 loop spans 13 amino acids. CDR3: CASSEQRLGRAFF. The DNA for the CDR3 is TGTGCCAGCAGTGAACAGCGATTAGGTCGCGCTTTCTTT.

The rearrangement uses TRBV24-1 and TRBJ2-2, with D uncertain. Between the trimmed V and J ends, which lost 9 bases and 5 bases, there was a span of 9 bases. The V gene's germline CDR1 is KGHDR and CDR2 SFDVKD. CDR3 length equals 12 residues. CDR3 loop: CATERWTGELFF. In DNA, the CDR3 is TGTGCCACCGAGCGATGGACCGGGGAGCTGTTTTTT.

This chain links TRBV6-5 with TRBJ2-5, with 9 bases fitting TRBD1. The CDR3 length is 13 residues. Germline V gives CDR1 MNHEY, CDR2 SVGAGI. V was pared by 6 bases and J by 5 bases, with 4 bases of the junction left unmatched. CDR3 residues: CASRQGAWETQYF. The CDR3, as DNA: TGTGCCAGCAGACAGGGGGCCTGGGAGACCCAGTACTTC.

V usage is TRBV6-6 and J usage is TRBJ1-5; TRBD1 might be the D (6 bases). With 0 bases removed from V and 0 bases from J, the gap between germline ends came to 9 bases. Germline assignment: CDR1 MNHNY and CDR2 SVGAGI (reference sequence). The CDR3 totals 16 residues. The DNA for the CDR3 is TGTGCCAGCAGTTACTCAGCAGGGGTTAGCAATCAGCCCCAGCATTTT. This sequence encodes CASSYSAGVSNQPQHF.

CDR3 nucleotide sequence: TGTGCCAGCAGTTACGGAGGGGGGAGCGGGAAGTACTTC. It codes for CASSYGGGSGKYF. The rearrangement links TRBV27 to TRBJ2-7; D is possibly TRBD2 (7 bases). The germline V gene has CDR1 MNHEY and CDR2 SMNVEV (reference sequence). Trimming cost V 4 bases and J 11 bases, with 18 bases left between them. There are 13 residues in the CDR3.

The J gene is TRBJ1-2, the V gene TRBV28; TRBD1 is a possible D gene (6 bases). Germline CDR1 reads MDHEN; CDR2 reads SYDVKM. Trimming shortened V by 10 bases and J by 7 bases, and 19 bases separated the two germline ends. This CDR3 spans 13 amino acids. The DNA for the CDR3 is TGTGCCACGGTGGAGGGGGGACAAACTGGCTACACCTTC. Its protein product is CATVEGGQTGYTF.

The chain combines TRBV5-4 with TRBJ1-4, with 7 bases that match TRBD1. The V gene end was trimmed by 1 base and the J gene end by 8 bases; junction bases not matched to a gene: 8. The CDR3 is 15 residues long. Germline CDR1 and CDR2: SGHNT and YYREEE (reference sequence). The CDR3 DNA is TGTGCCAGCAGCTTGACGCAGGGGGTGGAAGAAAAACTGTTTTTT. Its translation is CASSLTQGVEEKLFF. The full variable domain, in which reference TRBV5-4 and TRBJ1-4 provide the parts outside the CDR3, is ETGVTQSPTHLIKTRGQQVTLRCSSQSGHNTVSWYQQALGQGPQFIFQYYREEENGRGNFPPRFSGLQFPNYSSELNVNALELDDSALYLCASSLTQGVEEKLFFGSGTQLSVL.

This clone was observed once. This chain joins TRBV6-2 or TRBV6-3 and TRBJ2-2; D unclear. Germline values: CDR1 MNHEY, CDR2 SVGEGT. Trimming removed 6 bases at V and 5 bases at J, with 10 bases between. The length of the CDR3 is 13 residues. The CDR3 DNA sequence: TGTGCCAGCAGCCAATCCGTTACCGGGGAGCTGTTTTTT. Translated, it gives CASSQSVTGELFF.

This sequence joins TRBV28 and TRBJ2-1, with 11 bases matching TRBD2. Germline V gene data show CDR1 as MDHEN and CDR2 as SYDVKM. The length of the CDR3 is 15 residues. Trimming removed 6 bases from V and 7 bases from J; junction bases left unmatched: 8. The CDR3 here is CASSLAGGPLNEQFF. In nucleotides, the CDR3 is TGTGCCAGCAGCTTAGCGGGGGGGCCATTAAATGAGCAGTTCTTC. Looking up the rest from reference TRBV28 and TRBJ2-1 gives the full variable domain: DVKVTQSSRYLVKRTGEKVFLECVQDMDHENMFWYRQDPGLGLRLIYFSYDVKMKEKGDIPEGYSVSREKKERFSLILESASTNQTSMYLCASSLAGGPLNEQFFGPGTRLTVL.

The CDR3 region is CASSDRVNNEQFF. The CDR3 coding sequence is TGTGCCAGCAGTGACAGGGTTAACAATGAGCAGTTCTTC. This sequence joins TRBV27 and TRBJ2-1; TRBD1 matches 7 bases. Germline V gene data show CDR1 as MNHEY and CDR2 as SMNVEV (reference sequence). V shed 5 bases and J 5 bases; nucleotides not matched to a gene: 3. This CDR3 has 13 residues.

CDR3 loop: CASSLIPGRSLNEQFF. As DNA, the CDR3 is TGTGCCAGCAGTTTAATACCGGGACGGAGCTTGAATGAGCAGTTCTTC. V gene TRBV28 combines with J gene TRBJ2-1; perhaps D is TRBD1 or TRBD2 (5 bases each). The CDR3 covers 16 residues. Germline CDR1 MDHEN, CDR2 SYDVKM. V was cut by 2 bases and J by 7 bases, with 18 bases left in between.